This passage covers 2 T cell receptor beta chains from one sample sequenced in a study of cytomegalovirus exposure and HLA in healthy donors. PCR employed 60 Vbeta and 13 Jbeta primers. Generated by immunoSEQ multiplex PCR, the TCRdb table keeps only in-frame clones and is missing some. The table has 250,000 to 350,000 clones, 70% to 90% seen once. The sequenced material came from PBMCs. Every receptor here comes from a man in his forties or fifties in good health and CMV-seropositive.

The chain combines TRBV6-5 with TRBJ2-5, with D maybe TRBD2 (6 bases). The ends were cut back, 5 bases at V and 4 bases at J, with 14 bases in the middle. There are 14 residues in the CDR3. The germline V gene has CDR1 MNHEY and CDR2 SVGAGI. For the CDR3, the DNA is TGTGCCAGCAGTCCTTCGGGGGTCCGAGAGACCCAGTACTTC. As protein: CASSPSGVRETQYF.

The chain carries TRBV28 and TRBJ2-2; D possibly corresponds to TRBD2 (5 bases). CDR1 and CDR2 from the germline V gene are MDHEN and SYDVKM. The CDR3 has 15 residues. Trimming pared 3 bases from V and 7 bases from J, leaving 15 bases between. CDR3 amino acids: CASSLVGERVGELFF. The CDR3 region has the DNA TGTGCCAGCAGTTTGGTGGGTGAGAGGGTCGGGGAGCTGTTTTTT. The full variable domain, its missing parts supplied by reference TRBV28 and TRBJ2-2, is DVKVTQSSRYLVKRTGEKVFLECVQDMDHENMFWYRQDPGLGLRLIYFSYDVKMKEKGDIPEGYSVSREKKERFSLILESASTNQTSMYLCASSLVGERVGELFFGEGSRLTVL.